This record concerns one T cell receptor beta chain sequence. These data belong to a study of technical replicates of blood from a few donors. The CDR3 runs 14 residues. The germline V gene has CDR1 MNHEY and CDR2 SVGAGI. V dropped 5 bases and J dropped 7 bases, with 18 bases sitting between them. Libraries were prepared by immunoSEQ multiplex PCR; TCRdb keeps only in-frame clonotypes and omits some of them. The repertoire includes roughly 97,000 clones, approximately 96% of them detected once, and more than 0.3% sits in the top ten. This chain links TRBV6-5 with TRBJ2-7; a possible D gene is TRBD1 (6 bases). The material sequenced was T cells isolated from PBMCs. The TCR sequence derives from a human donor in good health. The chain's CDR3 is CASSRLQGRREQYF. The CDR3 DNA reads TGTGCCAGCAGTCGCCTACAGGGTCGTAGGGAGCAGTACTTC.